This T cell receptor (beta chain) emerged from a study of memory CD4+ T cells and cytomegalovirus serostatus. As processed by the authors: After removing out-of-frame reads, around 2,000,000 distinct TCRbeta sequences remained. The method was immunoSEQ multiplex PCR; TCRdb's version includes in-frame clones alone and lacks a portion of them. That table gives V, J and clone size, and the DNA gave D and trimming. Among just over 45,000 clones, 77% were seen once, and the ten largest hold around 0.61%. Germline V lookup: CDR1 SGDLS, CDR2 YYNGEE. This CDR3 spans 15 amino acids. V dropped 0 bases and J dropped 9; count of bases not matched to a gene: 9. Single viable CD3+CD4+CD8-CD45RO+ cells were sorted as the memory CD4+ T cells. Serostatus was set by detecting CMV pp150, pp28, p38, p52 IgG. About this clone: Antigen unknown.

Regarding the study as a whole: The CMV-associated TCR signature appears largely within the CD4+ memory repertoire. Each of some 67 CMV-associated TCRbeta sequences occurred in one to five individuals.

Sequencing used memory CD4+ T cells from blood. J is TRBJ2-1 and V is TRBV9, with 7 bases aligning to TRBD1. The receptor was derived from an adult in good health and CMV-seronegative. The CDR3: CASSVGTGASVEQFF. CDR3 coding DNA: TGTGCCAGCAGCGTAGGGACAGGAGCATCGGTTGAGCAGTTCTTC.